The 15 T cell receptor beta chains listed next were all sequenced from one sample in a study of beta chain features in type 1 diabetes. Expressed TCRB transcripts were sequenced because the entire RNA isolate underwent reverse transcription. Generated by immunoSEQ multiplex PCR, the TCRdb table keeps only in-frame clones and is missing some. The sample contains a few hundred thousand clones, 30% of which appear only once. The sample was naive CD4+ T cells from blood. These receptors came from a man between 18 and 29 years old in good health.

The chain carries TRBV7-9 and TRBJ2-1; 10 bases match TRBD2. After removal of 5 bases from V and 3 bases from J, the junction contained 4 bases not matched to a gene. Germline assignment: CDR1 SEHNR and CDR2 FQNEAQ (reference sequence). The CDR3 sequence is 15 residues long. CDR3 in DNA: TGTGCCAGCAGCCGCTCTAGCGGGAGCTACAATGAGCAGTTCTTC. Amino acids: CASSRSSGSYNEQFF.

V and J are TRBV4-1 and TRBJ2-5, with D hard to call. V dropped 3 bases and J dropped 2 bases, with 19 bases sitting between them. Germline values: CDR1 MGHRA, CDR2 YSYEKL. The CDR3 spans 17 residues. CDR3 protein: CASSHPTLGRSQETQYF. The CDR3 DNA reads TGCGCCAGCAGCCATCCCACTCTTGGACGGTCACAAGAGACCCAGTACTTC.

This clone was picked up a small number of times. Other DNA variants within this sample encode the same CDR3. The chain links TRBV20-1 to TRBJ2-3; D not certain. CDR3 length: 10 amino acids. Germline-derived CDR1 and CDR2 are DFQATT and SNEGSKA (reference sequence). V was trimmed by 5 bases and J by 3 bases, leaving 3 bases between them. In DNA form, the CDR3 reads TGCAGTGCTGGAACAGATACGCAGTATTTT. Residues: CSAGTDTQYF.

This clone occurred a few times. The chain has TRBV29-1 and TRBJ2-1, with TRBD1 identical over 8 bases. J gave up 3 bases and V 7 bases, and 5 bases lay outside the gene matches. The CDR3 sequence is 13 residues long. Germline V lookup: CDR1 SQVTM, CDR2 ANQGSEA. The DNA for the CDR3 is TGCAGCGCCGGACAGGGTTACTACAATGAGCAGTTCTTC. Its translation: CSAGQGYYNEQFF.

About this clone itself: Different DNA sequences within this sample yield the same CDR3. The V call is TRBV29-1, the J call TRBJ2-5, with unresolved D. The CDR3 sequence is 12 residues long. Germline assignment: CDR1 SQVTM and CDR2 ANQGSEA. The germline V and J ends were trimmed by 4 bases and 5 bases, with 11 bases remaining between them. CDR3 in amino acids: CSVGSSEETQYF. The CDR3 nucleotides are TGCAGCGTTGGGTCCTCGGAGGAGACCCAGTACTTC.

The chain combines TRBV25-1 with TRBJ2-7; D not resolved. CDR3 size: 13 residues. Per germline, CDR1 MGHDK and CDR2 SYGVNS. Trimming stripped 6 bases from V and 5 bases from J, with 14 bases between. This chain's CDR3 is CASSASGGDEQYF. CDR3 coding DNA: TGTGCCAGCAGCGCATCCGGTGGGGACGAGCAGTACTTC.

The rearrangement uses TRBV29-1 and TRBJ2-3; D might be TRBD1 or TRBD2, each matching 6 bases. The V end lost 5 bases, the J end lost 0 bases, and 15 bases lay between the germline ends. The CDR3 runs 15 residues. Germline CDR1 is SQVTM and CDR2 is ANQGSEA. CDR3 amino acids: CSVRGDTTSTDTQYF. The CDR3 nucleotides read TGCAGCGTTAGGGGGGACACTACTAGCACAGATACGCAGTATTTT.

The chain carries TRBV6-1 and TRBJ1-2, with no clear D. V was trimmed by 6 bases and J by 0 bases, leaving 5 bases between them. The germline CDR1 and CDR2 sequences are MNHNS and SASEGT. The CDR3 runs 12 residues. The DNA for the CDR3 is TGTGCCAGCAGCGACCCTAACTATGGCTACACCTTC. It specifies CASSDPNYGYTF.

V gene TRBV5-6 combines with J gene TRBJ2-7; D not certain. CDR3 length equals 12 residues. Per germline, CDR1 SGHDT and CDR2 YYEEEE. Trimming cost V 0 bases and J 6 bases, with 7 bases left between them. The CDR3 DNA reads as TGTGCCAGCAGCTTGGCCATGGGCGAGCAGTACTTC. This gives the protein CASSLAMGEQYF.

This clone came up a few times. The chain joins TRBV5-1 to TRBJ2-2; D remains unclear. With 5 bases removed from V and 4 bases from J, the gap between germline ends came to 12 bases. This CDR3 spans 14 amino acids. CDR1 and CDR2 from the germline V gene are SGHRS and YFSETQ. The CDR3: CASRWFTSTGELFF. CDR3 in DNA: TGCGCCAGCAGGTGGTTTACATCCACCGGGGAGCTGTTTTTT. Drawing the rest from reference TRBV5-1 and TRBJ2-2, the complete variable domain is KAGVTQTPRYLIKTRGQQVTLSCSPISGHRSVSWYQQTPGQGLQFLFEYFSETQRNKGNFPGRFSGRQFSNSRSEMNVSTLELGDSALYLCASRWFTSTGELFFGEGSRLTVL.

This clone has a single count. V usage is TRBV7-3 and J usage is TRBJ1-1; 10 bases fit TRBD1. The germline V gene has CDR1 SGHTA and CDR2 FQGTGA. This CDR3 region has 15 residues. The V and J ends lost 5 bases and 4 bases, in that order; junction bases with no gene match: 7. CDR3 sequence (DNA): TGTGCCAGCAGCCCCTCCCGACAGGGGGCCACTGAAGCTTTCTTT. This sequence encodes CASSPSRQGATEAFF.

The chain recombines TRBV10-3 with TRBJ1-1, with D uncertain. The CDR3 is 14 amino acids. Trimming stripped 3 bases from V and 6 bases from J, with 14 bases between. Germline V gene lookup returns CDR1 ENHRY and CDR2 SYGVKD. Written as DNA, the CDR3 is TGTGCCATCAGTGACGGAGGTCCTTCCCCTGAAGCTTTCTTT. Translating gives CAISDGGPSPEAFF.

This clone has a handful of counts. CDR3: CATSNPGETQYF. As DNA, the CDR3 is TGTGCCACCAGCAACCCCGGGGAGACCCAGTACTTC. The gene calls are TRBV15 and TRBJ2-5; no clear D. Germline CDR1 reads LNHNV; CDR2 reads YYDKDF (reference sequence). The CDR3 sequence is 12 residues long. Trimming took 4 bases from V and 5 from J, leaving 8 bases between them.

The chain has TRBV15 and TRBJ2-1; TRBD2 matches at 14 bases. Losses at the gene ends were 0 bases for V and 1 base for J; bases not matched to a gene: 8. This CDR3 contains 20 residues. The germline CDR1 and CDR2 sequences are LNHNV and YYDKDF (reference sequence). DNA for the CDR3: TGTGCCACCAGCAGAGATAGTGGGACTAGCGGGAGCGGGTCCTACAATGAGCAGTTCTTC. This translates into CATSRDSGTSGSGSYNEQFF.

This clone was detected only a few times. This rearrangement joins TRBV2 to TRBJ2-1; a weak D match, TRBD1 (5 bases). Germline CDR1 SNHLY, CDR2 FYNNEI. CDR3 length: 15 amino acids. The V gene lost 7 bases and the J gene lost 9 bases, with 22 bases spanning the gap. For the CDR3, the DNA is TGTGCCAGCAAGCCCAGGGCTCTCGAATTAAGTGAGCAGTTCTTC. This translates into CASKPRALELSEQFF.